The next 22 T cell receptor beta chains were all read from a single sample in a study of CD8+ T cells in alopecia areata. Reverse transcribed after extraction, RNA yielded cDNA as the sequencing template. Libraries were prepared by immunoSEQ multiplex PCR; TCRdb keeps only in-frame clonotypes and omits some of them. The sample lists some 130,000 clones, approximately 49% occurring once. The sequenced sample was CD8+ T cells sorted from blood, obtained at week 0. These receptors were taken from a human donor with alopecia areata.

This clone was detected only once. The chain has TRBV7-9 and TRBJ1-2; D is undetermined. Germline V CDR1 and CDR2: SEHNR, FQNEAQ (reference sequence). V was cut by 1 base and J by 5 bases, with 14 bases left in between. This CDR3 is 15 amino acids long. The chain's CDR3 is CASSLGDSLWYGYTF. The CDR3 DNA reads as TGTGCCAGCAGCTTAGGAGACTCGCTTTGGTATGGCTACACCTTC.

The chain couples TRBV4-1 to TRBJ2-7; D is unresolved. There are 15 residues in the CDR3. V dropped 4 bases and J dropped 2 bases, with 15 bases sitting between them. From germline, CDR1 is MGHRA and CDR2 YSYEKL. CDR3 nucleotides: TGCGCCAGCAGCCCCGACCTGGGAAACCCCTACGAGCAGTACTTC. As protein: CASSPDLGNPYEQYF.

Regarding this clone: The same CDR3 is also encoded by other DNA sequences in this sample. The chain has TRBV13 and TRBJ2-7, with D perhaps TRBD1 or TRBD2 (5 bases each). V lost 3 bases, J lost 1 base, and 7 bases lay in between. In germline, CDR1 is PRHDT, CDR2 FYEKMQ (reference sequence). The CDR3 length is 13 residues. The CDR3, as DNA: TGTGCCAGCAGCTTGGGACCGTCCTACGAGCAGTACTTC. As protein: CASSLGPSYEQYF.

The sample holds a few counts of this clone. This chain connects TRBV4-1 to TRBJ1-1; D is undetermined. Germline CDR1 MGHRA, CDR2 YSYEKL. The CDR3 covers 14 residues. V dropped 6 bases and J dropped 9 bases, with 20 bases sitting between them. DNA of the CDR3: TGCGCCAGCAGGGACCCCCGGGATCTGGACCAAGCTTTCTTT. Translating it yields CASRDPRDLDQAFF.

V is TRBV5-4 and J is TRBJ2-5; 8 bases agree with TRBD2. J was trimmed by 1 base and V by 4 bases; bases with no gene match: 18. This CDR3 comprises 19 residues. Germline V CDR1 and CDR2: SGHNT, YYREEE (reference sequence). CDR3 in DNA: TGTGCCAGCAGCAGGGCCTCAGCGGGGGAGACCCCCGTCCAAGAGACCCAGTACTTC. Its protein is CASSRASAGETPVQETQYF.

This sequence joins TRBV11-2 and TRBJ2-3; the D is unclear. Germline lookup yields CDR1 SGHAT and CDR2 FQNNGV. V was cut by 5 bases and J by 6 bases, with 9 bases left in between. This CDR3 contains 12 residues. CDR3 residues: CASSHAGDTQYF. The DNA of the CDR3 is TGTGCCAGCAGCCACGCAGGCGATACGCAGTATTTT.

The CDR3 DNA reads TGTGCCATCAGTGAGCCCCCTCAGGTTTACGAGCAGTACTTC. It encodes CAISEPPQVYEQYF. The rearrangement links TRBV10-3 to TRBJ2-7; D gene unclear. Trimming took 2 bases from V and 4 from J, leaving 12 bases between them. CDR3 length: 14 amino acids. From germline, CDR1 is ENHRY and CDR2 SYGVKD.

The chain uses TRBV5-1 and TRBJ1-1, with 8 bases fitting TRBD1. V was clipped by 0 bases and J by 4 bases; unmatched bases: 5. The germline V gene has CDR1 SGHRS and CDR2 YFSETQ. The CDR3 covers 15 residues. CDR3 DNA sequence: TGCGCCAGCAGCTTGGCCGCTACAGGGGGCACTGAAGCTTTCTTT. Translation: CASSLAATGGTEAFF.

The chain recombines TRBV29-1 with TRBJ2-7; D uncertain. Trimming took 4 bases from V and 3 from J, leaving 7 bases between them. The germline V gene has CDR1 SQVTM and CDR2 ANQGSEA. The length of the CDR3 is 11 residues. This CDR3 reads CSVGHNYEQYF. Here the CDR3 DNA reads TGCAGCGTTGGGCACAACTACGAGCAGTACTTC.

This sequence joins TRBV27 and TRBJ1-1; D might be TRBD1 (5 bases). Trimming took 6 bases from V and 8 from J, leaving 10 bases between them. The CDR3 has 11 amino acids. CDR1 is MNHEY and CDR2 is SMNVEV in the germline V gene (reference sequence). In DNA form, the CDR3 reads TGTGCCAGCAGCGGGGGGTTGGAAGCTTTCTTT. It codes for CASSGGLEAFF.

V and J are TRBV7-6 and TRBJ2-7; 11 bases align to TRBD2. The CDR3 sequence is 16 residues long. Germline CDR1 is SGHVS and CDR2 is FNYEAQ. Trimming took 5 bases from V and 3 from J; bases not matched to a gene: 9. As DNA, the CDR3 is TGTGCCAGCAGCCCTAGCGGGGGGCTCCATTTCTACGAGCAGTACTTC. As protein: CASSPSGGLHFYEQYF.

This clone was observed a single time. Compared with germline, one end of the junction differs, possibly owing to a read error. The rearrangement links TRBV6-5 to TRBJ1-6, with D perhaps matching TRBD1 (5 bases). Germline CDR1 reads MNHEY; CDR2 reads SVGAGI. The CDR3 extends over 14 amino acids. The CDR3 DNA reads as TGTCCCAGCAGTTACGGGGAGACAGCCAGACCCCTCCACTTT. Amino acid sequence: CPSSYGETARPLHF.

The chain uses TRBV6-5 and TRBJ2-4, with a possible D match to TRBD1 (5 bases). The CDR3 consists of 12 residues. The ends were cut back, 5 bases at V and 10 bases at J, with 12 bases in the middle. The V gene's germline CDR1 is MNHEY and CDR2 SVGAGI. For the CDR3, the DNA is TGTGCCAGCAGTGCAGACAGTGTTATTCAGTACTTC. Translated, it gives CASSADSVIQYF.

This clone was found a few times. The chain carries TRBV6-4 and TRBJ1-6; D call uncertain. Germline V lookup: CDR1 MRHNA, CDR2 SNTAGT. Between the trimmed V and J ends, which lost 2 bases and 10 bases, there was a span of 9 bases. The CDR3 totals 13 residues. The CDR3 DNA reads TGTGCCAGCAGTGACGGAGAGGAATCACCCCTCCACTTT. As protein: CASSDGEESPLHF.

V and J are TRBV20-1 and TRBJ2-1; D is undetermined. Germline V CDR1 and CDR2: DFQATT, SNEGSKA (reference sequence). Trimming took 4 bases from V and 7 from J, leaving 8 bases between them. CDR3 length: 11 amino acids. The CDR3 loop reads CSAMERNEQFF. The CDR3, as DNA: TGCAGTGCTATGGAGCGAAATGAGCAGTTCTTC.

The chain is built from TRBV7-2 and TRBJ2-3, with 16 bases lining up with TRBD2. The germline V gene has CDR1 SGHTA and CDR2 FQGNSA. The V segment lost 5 bases and the J segment 0 bases; nucleotides outside the gene matches: 8. CDR3 length: 19 residues. The CDR3 coding sequence is TGTGCCAGCAGCGTCCCGGGACTAGCGGGGGGGCCTAGCACAGATACGCAGTATTTT. Translated, it gives CASSVPGLAGGPSTDTQYF.

This clone was counted a single time. The V gene is TRBV29-1, the J gene TRBJ2-7; D ambiguous. Trimming shortened V by 6 bases and J by 3 bases, and 9 bases separated the two germline ends. The germline V gene has CDR1 SQVTM and CDR2 ANQGSEA. This CDR3 spans 11 amino acids. Here the CDR3 DNA reads TGCAGCGTGGCCGATGGCTACGAGCAGTACTTC. This gives the protein CSVADGYEQYF.

In DNA, the CDR3 is TGTGCCAGCAGCCCCAGGACTAGCGGTCCCTACGAGCAGTACTTC. Protein sequence: CASSPRTSGPYEQYF. V usage is TRBV7-9 and J usage is TRBJ2-7; 10 bases are a match to TRBD2. CDR1 SEHNR and CDR2 FQNEAQ come from the germline V gene (reference sequence). V lost 5 bases and J lost 2; bases outside the gene matches: 6. This CDR3 is 15 amino acids long. Based on the CDR3 plus reference TRBV7-9 and TRBJ2-7, the full variable domain is DTGVSQNPRHKITKRGQNVTFRCDPISEHNRLYWYRQTLGQGPEFLTYFQNEAQLEKSRLLSDRFSAERPKGSFSTLEIQRTEQGDSAMYLCASSPRTSGPYEQYFGPGTRLTVT.

This rearrangement joins TRBV30 to TRBJ2-7; D is possibly TRBD2 (6 bases). The ends were cut back, 4 bases at V and 0 bases at J, with 13 bases in the middle. Germline lookup yields CDR1 GTSNPN and CDR2 SVGIG (reference sequence). CDR3 size: 14 residues. Written as DNA, the CDR3 is TGTGCCTGGACGGGGGATAGGAGCTCCTACGAGCAGTACTTC. Translated, it gives CAWTGDRSSYEQYF. The whole variable domain, filled in from reference TRBV30 and TRBJ2-7, reads SQTIHQWPATLVQPVGSPLSLECTVEGTSNPNLYWYRQAAGRGLQLLFYSVGIGQISSEVPQNLSASRPQDRQFILSSKKLLLSDSGFYLCAWTGDRSSYEQYFGPGTRLTVT.

This clone was seen only a few times. The CDR3 region has the DNA TGTGCCAGCAGTCCAGGGACCGGGGAGCTGTTTTTT. It codes for CASSPGTGELFF. V and J are TRBV6-4 and TRBJ2-2; TRBD1 might be the D (5 bases). Germline CDR1 is MRHNA and CDR2 is SNTAGT. V gave up 5 bases and J gave up 5 bases, with 6 bases separating them. The CDR3 runs 12 residues.

The gene calls are TRBV2 and TRBJ2-3; possibly TRBD1 or TRBD2 for D (5 bases each). CDR3 length: 15 residues. Trimming removed 5 bases from V and 5 bases from J, with 17 bases in between. The germline CDR1 and CDR2 sequences are SNHLY and FYNNEI. The CDR3 DNA sequence: TGTGCCAGCAGTTTAGCGTCAGGGTCAATAGATACGCAGTATTTT. This codes for CASSLASGSIDTQYF.

The chain is built from TRBV15 and TRBJ2-1; D may be TRBD2 (6 bases). Trimming took 0 bases from V and 4 from J, leaving 10 bases between them. The CDR3 is made up of 15 amino acids. Germline lookup yields CDR1 LNHNV and CDR2 YYDKDF (reference sequence). As DNA, the CDR3 is TGTGCCACCAGCAGAGATCGTGGGGGGTACAATGAGCAGTTCTTC. Protein product: CATSRDRGGYNEQFF.